Each of the 18 T cell receptor beta chains below was sequenced from the same sample in a study of identical twins. TCRdb called the 5' RACE reads again in MiXCR, with one record for every CDR3 protein. The table includes about 240,000 distinct CDR3 sequences, 8% to 11% detected once. Specimen: memory T cells sorted from blood. These receptors were collected from a man aged 50 or older in good health.

The rearrangement joins TRBV24-1 to TRBJ2-5; 10 nucleotides match TRBD2. The CDR3 spans 17 residues. Per germline, CDR1 KGHDR and CDR2 SFDVKD. After removal of 3 bases from V and 3 bases from J, the junction contained 9 bases not matched to a gene. CDR3 nucleotide sequence: TGTGCCACCAGTGATCCCGGACTAGCGGCGGATGAAGAGACCCAGTACTTC. Protein: CATSDPGLAADEETQYF.

CDR3 sequence reads: CSARVEGNTEAFF. In nucleotides, the CDR3 is TGCAGTGCTAGAGTTGAGGGGAACACTGAAGCTTTCTTT. The chain couples TRBV20-1 to TRBJ1-1, with D uncertain. V was trimmed by 1 base and J by 1 base, leaving 7 bases between them. The germline V gene encodes CDR1 DFQATT and CDR2 SNEGSKA (reference sequence). The CDR3 is 13 amino acids.

This clonotype was recorded at least ten times. The V gene is TRBV12-3 or TRBV12-4, the J gene TRBJ2-4, with 14 nucleotides matching TRBD2. The CDR3 sequence is 18 residues long. V lost 4 bases to trimming and J lost 6 bases; unmatched junction nucleotides: 11. CDR3 region: CASSSLGLAGVVGNIQYF. In DNA, the CDR3 is TGTGCCAGCAGTTCCCTGGGACTAGCGGGAGTGGTGGGAAACATTCAGTACTTC.

This clonotype was recorded at least ten times. This chain connects TRBV7-2 to TRBJ2-4, with 15 bases identical to TRBD2. Germline V gene data show CDR1 as SGHTA and CDR2 as FQGNSA. V trimming: 2 bases; J trimming: 6 bases; junction bases outside the gene matches: 5. The CDR3 is made up of 17 amino acids. The DNA for the CDR3 is TGTGCCAGCAGCTTAAGAGGGACTAGCGGGGGGATAAACATTCAGTACTTC. Its protein is CASSLRGTSGGINIQYF.

V gene TRBV7-2 combines with J gene TRBJ2-5; TRBD1 is a possible D gene (7 bases). Trimming removed 5 bases at V and 7 bases at J, with 20 bases between. This CDR3 has 15 residues. Germline CDR1 reads SGHTA; CDR2 reads FQGNSA. CDR3 sequence (DNA): TGTGCCAGCAGCCCCGGACAGGTCCTCGGGAGGACCCAGTACTTC. Translation: CASSPGQVLGRTQYF.

The rearrangement links TRBV10-3 to TRBJ2-2, with 7 bases matching TRBD1. The V gene end was trimmed by 11 bases and the J gene end by 3 bases; junction bases not matched to a gene: 9. The CDR3 has 14 residues. Germline CDR1 reads ENHRY; CDR2 reads SYGVKD. The CDR3 region is CASEDRTYTGELFF. CDR3 DNA sequence: TGTGCCTCGGAGGACAGGACCTACACCGGGGAGCTGTTTTTT.

This clonotype appeared many times. This chain links TRBV5-6 with TRBJ2-5; possibly TRBD2 for D (5 bases). Between the trimmed V and J ends, which lost 0 bases and 2 bases, there was a span of 17 bases. The germline V gene has CDR1 SGHDT and CDR2 YYEEEE. The CDR3 extends over 17 amino acids. DNA for the CDR3: TGTGCCAGCAGCTTGGGGAGATTACAGACTACACAAGAGACCCAGTACTTC. This sequence encodes CASSLGRLQTTQETQYF.

The chain links TRBV29-1 to TRBJ2-6, with D possibly called TRBD1 or TRBD2 (5 bases each). Trimming stripped 4 bases from V and 0 bases from J, with 10 bases between. CDR3 length equals 15 residues. Germline V gives CDR1 SQVTM, CDR2 ANQGSEA. CDR3 DNA: TGCAGCGTTGGTCTAGGGACCTCTGGGGCCAACGTCCTGACTTTC. This gives the protein CSVGLGTSGANVLTF.

Regarding this clonotype: A read error may produce the germline difference seen at one junction end. DNA of the CDR3: TGTGCCAGCAGCCCACGCCAGGTCTCCCACGAGCAGTACTTC. Translation: CASSPRQVSHEQYF. The chain carries TRBV7-2 and TRBJ2-7; D remains ambiguous. This CDR3 contains 14 residues. CDR1 is SGHTA and CDR2 is FQGNSA in the germline V gene.

The chain recombines TRBV7-9 with TRBJ2-5; maybe TRBD2 (6 bases). CDR1 is SEHNR, CDR2 FQNEAQ, per germline (reference sequence). V was cut by 4 bases and J by 1 base, with 13 bases left in between. This CDR3 has 15 residues. The CDR3 nucleotides read TGTGCCAGCAGCTCAGAAGGCGGGACCCAAGAGACCCAGTACTTC. Translating it yields CASSSEGGTQETQYF.

The rearrangement joins TRBV6-1 to TRBJ2-7, with TRBD2 matching over 7 bases. In germline, CDR1 is MNHNS, CDR2 SASEGT. V lost 6 bases, J lost 6 bases, and 11 bases stayed unmatched. CDR3 length: 14 residues. The CDR3, as DNA: TGTGCCAGCAGATGGGGCGGGAGAGGCGGCGAGCAGTACTTC. This encodes CASRWGGRGGEQYF.

This clonotype turned up a few times. This sequence joins TRBV7-9 and TRBJ2-7; weak D call: TRBD1 (6 bases). V was shortened by 4 bases and J by 4 bases, with 17 bases between the two germline ends. This CDR3 spans 15 amino acids. Germline-derived CDR1 and CDR2 are SEHNR and FQNEAQ (reference sequence). The chain's CDR3 is CASSYMGAGRYEQYF. Here the CDR3 DNA reads TGTGCCAGCAGCTATATGGGGGCAGGGCGATACGAGCAGTACTTC.

There are many counts of this clonotype. V and J are TRBV7-2 and TRBJ2-3; tentatively, D is TRBD1 or TRBD2 (5 bases each). V was trimmed by 2 bases and J by 4 bases, leaving 16 bases between them. Germline CDR1 is SGHTA and CDR2 is FQGNSA. This CDR3 contains 16 residues. This chain's CDR3 is CASSLRATLGADTQYF. The CDR3 bases are TGTGCCAGCAGCTTAAGAGCGACACTGGGGGCAGATACGCAGTATTTT.

This clonotype showed up many times. The chain recombines TRBV10-3 with TRBJ2-2, with D tentatively TRBD1 (6 bases). With 3 bases removed from V and 5 bases from J, the gap between germline ends came to 13 bases. Germline CDR1 and CDR2: ENHRY and SYGVKD. The CDR3 loop spans 15 amino acids. The CDR3 spells CAISDPNRGTGELFF. Written as DNA, the CDR3 is TGTGCCATCAGTGACCCCAATAGGGGGACCGGGGAGCTGTTTTTT.

J is TRBJ2-3 and V is TRBV13; TRBD1 matches 7 bases. The length of the CDR3 is 13 residues. Germline CDR1 reads PRHDT; CDR2 reads FYEKMQ (reference sequence). The ends lost 4 bases at V and 6 bases at J; junction bases unmatched: 4. CDR3 nucleotides: TGTGCCAGCAGCTCAAGACAGGGTGATACGCAGTATTTT. Protein product: CASSSRQGDTQYF.

Many counts were recorded for this clonotype. The rearrangement joins TRBV9 to TRBJ1-1, with 7 bases lining up with TRBD1. The ends lost 3 bases at V and 4 bases at J; junction bases unmatched: 12. The CDR3 has 16 residues. The germline CDR1 and CDR2 sequences are SGDLS and YYNGEE. CDR3 DNA sequence: TGTGCCAGCAGCGATCGGACAGACCAGGGGGGCACTGAAGCTTTCTTT. Translated, it gives CASSDRTDQGGTEAFF. Full variable domain (rest looked up from reference TRBV9 and TRBJ1-1): DSGVTQTPKHLITATGQRVTLRCSPRSGDLSVYWYQQSLDQGLQFLIQYYNGEERAKGNILERFSAQQFPDLHSELNLSSLELGDSALYFCASSDRTDQGGTEAFFGQGTRLTVV.

This clonotype came up many times. The rearrangement uses TRBV12-3 or TRBV12-4 and TRBJ1-3; D not certain. The V gene lost 4 bases and the J gene lost 0 bases, with 10 bases spanning the gap. The CDR3 is 15 amino acids. The CDR3 region is CASSWAGFSGNTIYF. CDR3 sequence (DNA): TGTGCCAGCAGTTGGGCAGGCTTCTCTGGAAACACCATATATTTT.

A note on this clonotype: The junction departs from the called germline gene at one end, perhaps through a read error. The chain carries TRBV20-1 and TRBJ1-1; D possibly corresponds to TRBD1 (5 bases). CDR3 size: 12 residues. Germline V gives CDR1 DFQATT, CDR2 SNEGSKA (reference sequence). The DNA for the CDR3 is TGCAGTGTCTGGGGGGGAAACACTGAAGTTTTCTTT. Its protein product is CSVWGGNTEVFF.